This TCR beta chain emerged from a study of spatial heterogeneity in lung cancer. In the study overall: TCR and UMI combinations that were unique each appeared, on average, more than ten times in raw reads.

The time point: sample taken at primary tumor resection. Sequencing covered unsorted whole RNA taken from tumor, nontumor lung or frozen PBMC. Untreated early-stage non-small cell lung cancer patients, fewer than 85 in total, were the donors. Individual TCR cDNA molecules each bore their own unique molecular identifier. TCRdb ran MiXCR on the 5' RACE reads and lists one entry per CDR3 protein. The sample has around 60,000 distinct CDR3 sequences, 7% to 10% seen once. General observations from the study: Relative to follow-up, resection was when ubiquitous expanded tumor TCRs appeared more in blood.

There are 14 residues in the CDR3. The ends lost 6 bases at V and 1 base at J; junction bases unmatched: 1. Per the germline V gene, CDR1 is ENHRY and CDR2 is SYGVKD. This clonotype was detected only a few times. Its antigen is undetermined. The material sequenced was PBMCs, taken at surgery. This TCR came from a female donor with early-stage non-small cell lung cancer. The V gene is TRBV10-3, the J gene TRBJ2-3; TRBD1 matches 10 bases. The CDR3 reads CAISGTGGTDTQYF. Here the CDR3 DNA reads TGTGCCATCAGCGGGACAGGGGGCACAGATACGCAGTATTTT.